The rows below give T cell receptor beta chains drawn from one sample of a study of identical twins. TCRdb reprocessed the 5' RACE reads with MiXCR, giving one entry per CDR3 protein. The sample holds some 760,000 distinct CDR3 sequences, about 20% seen once. Another study also made use of these data, one on T cells expressing NK-cell markers.

Sequenced input: PBMCs. Receptors were obtained from a woman aged 18-29 years in good health. The conserved cysteine and the conserved F or W are not part of the CDR3 here.

TRBV24-1 | ATSDPRDRNTDTQY
TRBV20-1 | SVSGIQETQY
TRBV20-1 | SATGTRKVETQY
TRBV29-1 | SVEESNTEAF
TRBV29-1 | SAEGQAYEQY
TRBV6-6 | ATGLAGIETQY
TRBV28 | ASREGEYNSPLH
TRBV13 | ASQGTSGIEQY
TRBV12-5 | ASGTYSADNEQF
TRBV5-1 | ASSLKTLAGGSYEQY
TRBV6-1 | ASSVDREYEQY
TRBV27 | ASSFRPFLADTQY
TRBV11-2 | ASSLLVVGSDNEQF
TRBV9 | ASSGGTGGDGYGYT
TRBV20-1 | SAPSLGASDTQY
TRBV10-3 | AISDLGDTQY
TRBV5-4 | ASSFTGAGTGELF
TRBV7-9 | ASSFTRELF
TRBV20-1 | SASERNTEAF
TRBV12-3/TRBV12-4 | ASSPTQGTGELF